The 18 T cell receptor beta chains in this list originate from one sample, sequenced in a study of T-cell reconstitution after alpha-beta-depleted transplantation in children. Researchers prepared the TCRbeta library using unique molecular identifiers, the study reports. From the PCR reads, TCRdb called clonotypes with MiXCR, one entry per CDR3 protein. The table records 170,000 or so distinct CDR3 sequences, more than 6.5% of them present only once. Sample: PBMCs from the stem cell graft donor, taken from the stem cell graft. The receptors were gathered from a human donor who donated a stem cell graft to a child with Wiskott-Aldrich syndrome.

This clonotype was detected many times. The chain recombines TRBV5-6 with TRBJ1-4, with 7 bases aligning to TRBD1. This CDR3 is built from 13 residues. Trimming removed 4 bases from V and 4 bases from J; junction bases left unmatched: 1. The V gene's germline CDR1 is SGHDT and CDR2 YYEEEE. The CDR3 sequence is CASSRDSNEKLFF. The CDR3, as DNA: TGTGCCAGCAGCCGGGACAGTAATGAAAAACTGTTTTTT.

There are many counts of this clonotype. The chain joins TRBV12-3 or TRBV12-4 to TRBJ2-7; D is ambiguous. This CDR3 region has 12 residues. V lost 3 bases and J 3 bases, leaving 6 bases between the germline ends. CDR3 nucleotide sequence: TGTGCCAGCAGTTTCTACAGCTACGAGCAGTACTTC. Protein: CASSFYSYEQYF.

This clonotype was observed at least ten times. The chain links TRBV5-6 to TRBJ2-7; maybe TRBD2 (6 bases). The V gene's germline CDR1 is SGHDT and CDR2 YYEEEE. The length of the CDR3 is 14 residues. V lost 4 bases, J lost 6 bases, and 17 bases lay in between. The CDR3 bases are TGTGCCAGCAGCGAACGGGGGAAGGGAGGCGAGCAGTACTTC. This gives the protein CASSERGKGGEQYF.

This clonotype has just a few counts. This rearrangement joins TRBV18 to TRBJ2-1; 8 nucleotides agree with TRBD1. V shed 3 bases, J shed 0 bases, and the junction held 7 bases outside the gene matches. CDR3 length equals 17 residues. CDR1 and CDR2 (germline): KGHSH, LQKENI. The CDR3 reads CASSPIPGTGSYNEQFF. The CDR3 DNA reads TGTGCCAGCTCACCGATCCCGGGGACAGGCTCCTACAATGAGCAGTTCTTC. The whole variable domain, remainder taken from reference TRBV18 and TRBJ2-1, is NAGVMQNPRHLVRRRGQEARLRCSPMKGHSHVYWYRQLPEEGLKFMVYLQKENIIDESGMPKERFSAEFPKEGPSILRIQQVVRGDSAAYFCASSPIPGTGSYNEQFFGPGTRLTVL.

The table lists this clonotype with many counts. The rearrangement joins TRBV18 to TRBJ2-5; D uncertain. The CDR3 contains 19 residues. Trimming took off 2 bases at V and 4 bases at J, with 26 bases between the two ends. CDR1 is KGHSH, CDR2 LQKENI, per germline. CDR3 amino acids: CASSPKVLRVVLNGETQYF. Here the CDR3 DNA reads TGTGCCAGCTCACCAAAGGTCCTTCGGGTGGTGTTAAACGGAGAGACCCAGTACTTC.

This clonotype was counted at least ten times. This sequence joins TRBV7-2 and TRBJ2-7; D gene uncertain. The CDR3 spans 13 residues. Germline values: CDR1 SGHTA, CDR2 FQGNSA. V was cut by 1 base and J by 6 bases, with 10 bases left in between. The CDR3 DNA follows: TGTGCCAGCAGCTTAGACCAGGCCTCCGAGCAGTACTTC. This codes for CASSLDQASEQYF.

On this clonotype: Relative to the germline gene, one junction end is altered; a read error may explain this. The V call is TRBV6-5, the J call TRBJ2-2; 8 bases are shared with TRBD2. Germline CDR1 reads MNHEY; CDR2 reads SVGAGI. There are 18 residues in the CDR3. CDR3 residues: CASSSAGLASFSPGEPFF. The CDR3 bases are TGTGCCAGCAGTTCCGCTGGACTAGCTAGTTTTTCACCCGGGGAGCCGTTTTTT.

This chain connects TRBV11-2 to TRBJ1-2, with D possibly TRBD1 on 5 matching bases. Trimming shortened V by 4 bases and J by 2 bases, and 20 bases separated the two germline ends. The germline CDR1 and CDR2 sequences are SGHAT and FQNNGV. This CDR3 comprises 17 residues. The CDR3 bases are TGTGCCAGCAGCTCTACTTGGGCTCCCGGGGGGAACTATGGCTACACCTTC. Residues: CASSSTWAPGGNYGYTF.

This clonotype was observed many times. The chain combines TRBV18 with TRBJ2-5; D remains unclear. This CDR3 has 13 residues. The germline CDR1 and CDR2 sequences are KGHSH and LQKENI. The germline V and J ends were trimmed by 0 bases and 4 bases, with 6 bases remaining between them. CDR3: CASSPPSAETQYF. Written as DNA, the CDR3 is TGTGCCAGCTCACCACCGTCTGCAGAGACCCAGTACTTC.

CDR3 amino acids: CAWSVQGEQFF. For the CDR3, the DNA is TGTGCCTGGAGTGTACAGGGTGAGCAGTTCTTC. The chain joins TRBV30 to TRBJ2-1, with D maybe TRBD1 (6 bases). There are 11 residues in the CDR3. Germline CDR1 and CDR2: GTSNPN and SVGIG (reference sequence). Trimming stripped 0 bases from V and 9 bases from J, with 6 bases between.

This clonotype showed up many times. This CDR3 reads CASSPGRSYGYTF. The CDR3 DNA reads TGCGCCAGCAGCCCGGGACGGAGCTATGGCTACACCTTC. The genes are TRBV5-1 and TRBJ1-2, with TRBD1 as a possible D gene (5 bases). There are 13 residues in the CDR3. Germline CDR1 SGHRS, CDR2 YFSETQ. Deletions cut 4 bases from V and 4 bases from J, with 11 bases between.

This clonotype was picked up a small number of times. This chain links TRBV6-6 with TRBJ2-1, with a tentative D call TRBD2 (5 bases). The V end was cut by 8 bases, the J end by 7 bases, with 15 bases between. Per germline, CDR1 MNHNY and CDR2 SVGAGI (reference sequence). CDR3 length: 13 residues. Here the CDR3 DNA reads TGTGCCAGCTCGTCCGGTAGCGAGAATGAGCAGTTCTTC. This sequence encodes CASSSGSENEQFF.

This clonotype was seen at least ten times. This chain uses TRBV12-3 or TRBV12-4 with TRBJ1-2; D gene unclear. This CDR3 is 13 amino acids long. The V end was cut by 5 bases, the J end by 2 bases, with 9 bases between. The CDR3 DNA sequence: TGTGCCAGCAGTAGGATTGGGAACTATGGCTACACCTTC. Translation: CASSRIGNYGYTF.

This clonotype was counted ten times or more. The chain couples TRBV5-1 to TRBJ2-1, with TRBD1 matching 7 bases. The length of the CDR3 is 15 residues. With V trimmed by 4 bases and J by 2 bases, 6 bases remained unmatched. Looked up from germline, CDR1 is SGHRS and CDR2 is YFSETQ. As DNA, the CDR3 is TGCGCCAGCAGCCCCCGAGGGGGCCCCTACAATGAGCAGTTCTTC. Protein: CASSPRGGPYNEQFF.

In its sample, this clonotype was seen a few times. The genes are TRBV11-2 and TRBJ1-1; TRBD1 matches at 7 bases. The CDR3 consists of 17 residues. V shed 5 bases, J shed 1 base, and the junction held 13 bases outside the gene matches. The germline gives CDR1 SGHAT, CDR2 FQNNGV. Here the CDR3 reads CASSPLEGDRANTEAFF. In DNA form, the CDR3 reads TGTGCCAGCAGCCCCTTGGAAGGCGACAGGGCGAACACTGAAGCTTTCTTT.

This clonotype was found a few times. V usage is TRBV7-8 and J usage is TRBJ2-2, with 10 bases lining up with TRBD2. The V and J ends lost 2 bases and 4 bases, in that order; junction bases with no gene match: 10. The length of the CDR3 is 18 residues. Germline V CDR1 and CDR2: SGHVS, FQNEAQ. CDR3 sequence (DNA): TGTGCCAGCAGCTTAAAGCGGGGGGGGACTTTTGGCACCGGGGAGCTGTTTTTT. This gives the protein CASSLKRGGTFGTGELFF.

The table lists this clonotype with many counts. This chain's CDR3 is CSVVVQGLNTEAFF. CDR3 bases: TGCAGCGTTGTGGTCCAGGGATTGAACACTGAAGCTTTCTTT. V gene TRBV29-1 combines with J gene TRBJ1-1; the D gene is possibly TRBD1 (5 bases). The V and J ends lost 4 bases and 0 bases respectively, with 12 bases between them. Germline values: CDR1 SQVTM, CDR2 ANQGSEA. The CDR3 has 14 amino acids.

The CDR3 DNA reads as TGTGCCAGCTCACCGGGGAATATCATAAACACTGAAGCTTTCTTT. Its translation: CASSPGNIINTEAFF. The chain carries TRBV18 and TRBJ1-1; D gene ambiguous. The germline gives CDR1 KGHSH, CDR2 LQKENI. The V end lost 3 bases, the J end lost 2 bases, and 13 bases lay between the germline ends. There are 15 residues in the CDR3.